Listed below are T cell receptor beta chains from one sample, sequenced in a study of blood T cell repertoires in COVID-19. The protocol was immunoSEQ multiplex PCR, while the TCRdb copy is restricted to in-frame clones and leaves out a portion. The sample contains 200,000 to 300,000 clones, 81% of which appear only once. The source material was peripheral blood. The source of these receptors is a woman of 80 years or more with COVID-19, enrolled during active disease. Both conserved end residues are part of each CDR3.

CDR3aa: CASSLRGNRYGYTF; j_gene: TRBJ1-2; len: 14; v_gene: TRBV11-1
CDR3aa: CASSVSGSGGAVTDTQYF; j_gene: TRBJ2-3; len: 18; v_gene: TRBV9
CDR3aa: CASSLEGGGTEAFF; j_gene: TRBJ1-1; len: 14; v_gene: TRBV5-1
CDR3aa: CASSQNFAGGYNEQFF; j_gene: TRBJ2-1; len: 16; v_gene: TRBV4-1
CDR3aa: CASSPPQPNYGYTF; j_gene: TRBJ1-2; len: 14; v_gene: TRBV18
CDR3aa: CASVLMAGSAYGYTF; j_gene: TRBJ1-2; len: 15; v_gene: TRBV7-9
CDR3aa: CASSRDIPHNSPLHF; j_gene: TRBJ1-6; len: 15; v_gene: TRBV5-1
CDR3aa: CSARAGDTQYF; j_gene: TRBJ2-3; len: 11; v_gene: TRBV20-1
CDR3aa: CASSKHRDNTEAFF; j_gene: TRBJ1-1; len: 14; v_gene: TRBV19
CDR3aa: CASSQGSGGPYEQYF; j_gene: TRBJ2-7; len: 15; v_gene: TRBV4-2
CDR3aa: CASSSPGSFTGELFF; j_gene: TRBJ2-2; len: 15; v_gene: TRBV28
CDR3aa: CASSEGRVEGYTF; j_gene: TRBJ1-2; len: 13; v_gene: TRBV10-2
CDR3aa: CASSGNRGGTEAFF; j_gene: TRBJ1-1; len: 14; v_gene: TRBV10-1
CDR3aa: CASSLGTGDTEAFF; j_gene: TRBJ1-1; len: 14; v_gene: TRBV5-4
CDR3aa: CASSSSGGYTEAFF; j_gene: TRBJ1-1; len: 14; v_gene: TRBV6-5
CDR3aa: CASSNIEGGLFF; j_gene: TRBJ1-4; len: 12; v_gene: TRBV11-2
CDR3aa: CASSILPGTHNSYEQYF; j_gene: TRBJ2-7; len: 17; v_gene: TRBV5-1
CDR3aa: CASSVISMNTEAFF; j_gene: TRBJ1-1; len: 14; v_gene: TRBV9
CDR3aa: CASPKGRGSTEAFF; j_gene: TRBJ1-1; len: 14; v_gene: TRBV28
CDR3aa: CATSDFTAGGFTDTQYF; j_gene: TRBJ2-3; len: 17; v_gene: TRBV24-1
CDR3aa: CASSSLADEQYF; j_gene: TRBJ2-7; len: 12; v_gene: TRBV5-5
CDR3aa: CASSQGGGFEAFF; j_gene: TRBJ1-1; len: 13; v_gene: TRBV14
CDR3aa: CASTGGRGTNEQFF; j_gene: TRBJ2-1; len: 14; v_gene: TRBV7-2
CDR3aa: CAISGQVPNTEAFF; j_gene: TRBJ1-1; len: 14; v_gene: TRBV10-3
CDR3aa: CASSLDAEQPQHF; j_gene: TRBJ1-5; len: 13; v_gene: TRBV7-9
CDR3aa: CASSRSGTGSYYEQYF; j_gene: TRBJ2-7; len: 16; v_gene: TRBV4-1
CDR3aa: CASSIQGLNTEAFF; j_gene: TRBJ1-1; len: 14; v_gene: TRBV6-5
CDR3aa: CAWTKGLAGIETQYF; j_gene: TRBJ2-5; len: 15; v_gene: TRBV30
CDR3aa: CALLDRGYGYTF; j_gene: TRBJ1-2; len: 12; v_gene: TRBV6-6
CDR3aa: CASSLVTGQETQYF; j_gene: TRBJ2-5; len: 14; v_gene: TRBV7-2
CDR3aa: CAWSERLSRKGVTEAFF; j_gene: TRBJ1-1; len: 17; v_gene: TRBV30
CDR3aa: CASSLSPEKLFF; j_gene: TRBJ1-4; len: 12; v_gene: TRBV12-3/TRBV12-4
CDR3aa: CASSIGTSLNEQYF; j_gene: TRBJ2-7; len: 14; v_gene: TRBV18
CDR3aa: CASSSTSGFAKNIQYF; j_gene: TRBJ2-4; len: 16; v_gene: TRBV7-3
CDR3aa: CASRRGGENTEAFF; j_gene: TRBJ1-1; len: 14; v_gene: TRBV19
CDR3aa: CASRPGQGTNTGELFF; j_gene: TRBJ2-2; len: 16; v_gene: TRBV19
CDR3aa: CAAVRSNQPQHF; j_gene: TRBJ1-5; len: 12; v_gene: TRBV28
CDR3aa: CASSRPSGTDTQYF; j_gene: TRBJ2-3; len: 14; v_gene: TRBV27
CDR3aa: CASSLGAALNEKLFF; j_gene: TRBJ1-4; len: 15; v_gene: TRBV5-1
CDR3aa: CASSGQGVRRTF; j_gene: TRBJ1-2; len: 12; v_gene: TRBV28
CDR3aa: CASSSRGPYGYTF; j_gene: TRBJ1-2; len: 13; v_gene: TRBV12-3/TRBV12-4
CDR3aa: CASRDRGPGNTIYF; j_gene: TRBJ1-3; len: 14; v_gene: TRBV6-5
CDR3aa: CATDRENTEAFF; j_gene: TRBJ1-1; len: 12; v_gene: TRBV2
CDR3aa: CASSSFGGPNEKLFF; j_gene: TRBJ1-4; len: 15; v_gene: TRBV13
CDR3aa: CASSQDRERTNTGELFF; j_gene: TRBJ2-2; len: 17; v_gene: TRBV4-1